The 26 T cell receptor beta chains below come from one sample, sequenced in a study of T cells in localized non-small cell lung cancer. TCRdb's copy holds only in-frame clones and misses some; the assay was immunoSEQ multiplex PCR. Of tens of thousands of clones in the sample, 87% were seen once. This sample comprised peripheral blood, obtained before any cancer treatment. Receptor source: a man aged 40 to 70 with stage I squamous cell lung carcinoma.

This chain joins TRBV6-6 and TRBJ2-1; no definite D call. The V end lost 5 bases, the J end lost 0 bases, and 5 bases lay between the germline ends. Germline CDR1 is MNHNY and CDR2 is SVGAGI (reference sequence). The CDR3 consists of 13 residues. This CDR3 is CASSGSSYNEQFF. For the CDR3, the DNA is TGTGCCAGCAGTGGCAGCTCCTACAATGAGCAGTTCTTC.

This chain links TRBV6-1 with TRBJ1-4; the D is unclear. CDR1 is MNHNS and CDR2 is SASEGT in the germline V gene. V lost 8 bases and J lost 4, with 11 bases in between. CDR3 length: 13 residues. CDR3 DNA sequence: TGTGCCAGCGAAACCAGTCGTAATGAAAAACTGTTTTTT. Protein sequence: CASETSRNEKLFF.

The CDR3 is CASSPRTSGTEAFF. The CDR3 region has the DNA TGTGCCAGCAGTCCCCGGACCAGCGGGACTGAAGCTTTCTTT. V gene TRBV6-6 combines with J gene TRBJ1-1; no reliable D call. The V and J ends lost 5 bases and 5 bases respectively, with 15 bases between them. Germline V lookup: CDR1 MNHNY, CDR2 SVGAGI (reference sequence). The CDR3 is 14 amino acids.

The chain recombines TRBV5-1 with TRBJ2-2; D is unclear. V dropped 3 bases and J dropped 0 bases, with 6 bases sitting between them. Germline CDR1 SGHRS, CDR2 YFSETQ. The CDR3 covers 14 residues. The CDR3 protein is CASSSDPNTGELFF. CDR3 nucleotides: TGCGCCAGCAGCTCAGACCCGAACACCGGGGAGCTGTTTTTT.

V and J are TRBV5-6 and TRBJ1-1; D is unclear. V was trimmed by 1 base and J by 1 base, leaving 8 bases between them. Germline CDR1 is SGHDT and CDR2 is YYEEEE. This CDR3 comprises 14 residues. This chain's CDR3 is CASSLIWGNTEAFF. The CDR3 DNA is TGTGCCAGCAGCTTGATTTGGGGGAACACTGAAGCTTTCTTT.

This clone has a handful of counts. The chain links TRBV19 to TRBJ2-1, with 10 bases identical to TRBD2. From germline, CDR1 is LNHDA and CDR2 SQIVND (reference sequence). The CDR3 spans 16 residues. Unmatched junction bases numbered 3, after V lost 3 bases and J lost 1 base. For the CDR3, the DNA is TGTGCCAGTAGTATCTTAGCGGGGGGATCCTACAATGAGCAGTTCTTC. Encoded protein: CASSILAGGSYNEQFF.

In its sample, this clone was seen once. The gene calls are TRBV9 and TRBJ2-3, with 8 bases matching TRBD2. The V and J ends lost 1 base and 0 bases, in that order; junction bases with no gene match: 10. This CDR3 has 18 amino acids. Germline CDR1 and CDR2: SGDLS and YYNGEE. The CDR3 bases are TGTGCCAGCAGCGTACACGGGGGGGCCGCTAGTAGCACAGATACGCAGTATTTT. This translates into CASSVHGGAASSTDTQYF.

The gene calls are TRBV5-1 and TRBJ2-5; D is unclear. The CDR3 is made up of 14 amino acids. V dropped 4 bases and J dropped 2 bases, with 12 bases sitting between them. The germline V gene encodes CDR1 SGHRS and CDR2 YFSETQ. The CDR3: CASSQAGVQETQYF. The CDR3 bases are TGCGCCAGCAGCCAGGCAGGCGTACAAGAGACCCAGTACTTC.

The chain uses TRBV6-1 and TRBJ1-2; 7 positions agree with TRBD1. Trimming took 2 bases from V and 8 from J; bases not matched to a gene: 5. The CDR3 loop spans 13 amino acids. Germline CDR1 is MNHNS and CDR2 is SASEGT. CDR3 sequence reads: CASSEITGEGYTF. The CDR3 DNA reads as TGTGCCAGCAGTGAAATAACAGGGGAGGGCTACACCTTC.

The chain combines TRBV5-1 with TRBJ1-1; possible D gene TRBD1, 5 bases. CDR1 is SGHRS, CDR2 YFSETQ, per germline. CDR3 length equals 14 residues. Trimming took off 1 base at V and 4 bases at J, with 11 bases between the two ends. CDR3 sequence reads: CASSLKTQGTEAFF. DNA of the CDR3: TGCGCCAGCAGCTTGAAGACCCAGGGCACTGAAGCTTTCTTT.

The rearrangement uses TRBV4-3 and TRBJ1-5, with D tentatively TRBD1 (6 bases). Germline values: CDR1 LGHNA, CDR2 YSLEER. The CDR3 has 16 amino acids. The germline V and J ends were trimmed by 0 bases and 6 bases, with 15 bases remaining between them. CDR3 in DNA: TGCGCCAGCAGCCAAGATTCTCGGGGGCTTGCTCAGCCCCAGCATTTT. Protein product: CASSQDSRGLAQPQHF.

This chain connects TRBV5-1 to TRBJ2-5; the D gene is possibly TRBD1 (6 bases). In germline, CDR1 is SGHRS, CDR2 YFSETQ. The CDR3 contains 14 residues. The V end was cut by 4 bases, the J end by 5 bases, with 15 bases between. The CDR3 region has the DNA TGCGCCAGCAGCGTGGCGACAGGAACGGAGACCCAGTACTTC. Translated, it gives CASSVATGTETQYF.

The chain couples TRBV19 to TRBJ2-3; D tentatively reads TRBD1 or TRBD2 (5 bases each). Trimming pared 7 bases from V and 3 bases from J, leaving 23 bases between. Per germline, CDR1 LNHDA and CDR2 SQIVND (reference sequence). The CDR3 is 17 residues long. CDR3 region: CASMGMKGRAGTDTQYF. CDR3 DNA sequence: TGTGCCAGTATGGGTATGAAGGGCAGGGCGGGTACAGATACGCAGTATTTT.

This chain uses TRBV28 with TRBJ1-3; D gene ambiguous. Trimming stripped 7 bases from V and 3 bases from J, with 7 bases between. Germline-derived CDR1 and CDR2 are MDHEN and SYDVKM. This CDR3 has 12 residues. CDR3 in DNA: TGTGCCAGCATCAGAGATGGAAACACCATATATTTT. Encoded protein: CASIRDGNTIYF. Together with reference TRBV28 and TRBJ1-3, the CDR3 gives the full variable domain: DVKVTQSSRYLVKRTGEKVFLECVQDMDHENMFWYRQDPGLGLRLIYFSYDVKMKEKGDIPEGYSVSREKKERFSLILESASTNQTSMYLCASIRDGNTIYFGEGSWLTVV.

The genes are TRBV5-1 and TRBJ1-1; D gene uncertain. Germline CDR1 reads SGHRS; CDR2 reads YFSETQ. The CDR3 is made up of 13 amino acids. With 0 bases removed from V and 5 bases from J, the gap between germline ends came to 8 bases. Here the CDR3 DNA reads TGCGCCAGCAGCTTGGGGCAAGCAACTGAAGCTTTCTTT. Translated: CASSLGQATEAFF.

The rearrangement links TRBV9 to TRBJ1-2; weak D call: TRBD1 (6 bases). The CDR3 sequence is 15 residues long. V lost 0 bases and J lost 2, with 11 bases in between. In germline, CDR1 is SGDLS, CDR2 YYNGEE. The CDR3 region is CASSVEDRPNYGYTF. DNA for the CDR3: TGTGCCAGCAGCGTAGAAGACAGGCCCAACTATGGCTACACCTTC.

This chain links TRBV19 with TRBJ1-1; 9 bases align to TRBD1. Losses at the gene ends were 5 bases for V and 6 bases for J; bases not matched to a gene: 16. The CDR3 totals 17 residues. CDR1 and CDR2 (germline): LNHDA, SQIVND (reference sequence). CDR3 loop: CASSSRPGTGLSAEAFF. The CDR3 region has the DNA TGTGCCAGTAGTTCTCGTCCCGGGACAGGGTTGAGTGCTGAAGCTTTCTTT.

The chain's CDR3 is CASSPPTGGSSYEQYF. CDR3 in DNA: TGTGCCAGCAGCCCTCCTACAGGGGGGAGCTCCTACGAGCAGTACTTC. The rearrangement links TRBV28 to TRBJ2-7; TRBD1 matches 8 bases. V dropped 6 bases and J dropped 0; count of bases not matched to a gene: 10. Germline-derived CDR1 and CDR2 are MDHEN and SYDVKM. CDR3 size: 16 residues.

In DNA form, the CDR3 reads TGTGCCTGGAGTCTCGACCCTTCACCCCTCCACTTT. Translation gives CAWSLDPSPLHF. The V and J genes are TRBV30 and TRBJ1-6, with D hard to call. The CDR3 is made up of 12 amino acids. The ends were cut back, 2 bases at V and 9 bases at J, with 8 bases in the middle. Germline CDR1 reads GTSNPN; CDR2 reads SVGIG (reference sequence).

This clone was detected only once. CDR3 in DNA: TGTGCCAGCAGCCAAGATTTGTGGCAGGGAAGGAACACCGGGGAGCTGTTTTTT. The encoded protein is CASSQDLWQGRNTGELFF. The J gene is TRBJ2-2, the V gene TRBV4-2; tentative D call: TRBD1 (5 bases). V lost 0 bases and J lost 1, with 15 bases in between. The CDR3 loop spans 18 amino acids. Germline V CDR1 and CDR2: LGHNA, YNFKEQ.

The CDR3 sequence is CASSSRQGSSYNEQFF. The CDR3 DNA reads as TGTGCCAGCAGCTCCCGACAGGGTTCGTCCTACAATGAGCAGTTCTTC. The J gene is TRBJ2-1, the V gene TRBV5-4; 7 bases match TRBD1. CDR1 and CDR2 (germline): SGHNT, YYREEE (reference sequence). The CDR3 is made up of 16 amino acids. The V gene end was trimmed by 3 bases and the J gene end by 1 base; junction bases not matched to a gene: 7.

V gene TRBV25-1 combines with J gene TRBJ2-3, with a weak D call TRBD1 (6 bases). Trimming removed 6 bases at V and 1 base at J, with 11 bases between. CDR3 length: 14 amino acids. Looked up from germline, CDR1 is MGHDK and CDR2 is SYGVNS. For the CDR3, the DNA is TGTGCCAGCAGCCCCTACAGGGGCACAGATACGCAGTATTTT. This codes for CASSPYRGTDTQYF.

Note on this clone: This sample also contains other DNA sequences that code for the same CDR3. J is TRBJ2-1 and V is TRBV5-1, with TRBD2 as a possible D gene (5 bases). The germline V gene has CDR1 SGHRS and CDR2 YFSETQ. Trimming left V 6 bases short and J 1 base short, with 8 bases between. The CDR3 totals 13 residues. For the CDR3, the DNA is TGCGCCAGCACCCGGGATTCCTACAATGAGCAGTTCTTC. It specifies CASTRDSYNEQFF.

This clone was picked up one time. The chain joins TRBV6-5 to TRBJ1-1, with D perhaps TRBD1 (5 bases). Trimming stripped 6 bases from V and 7 bases from J, with 15 bases between. Per the germline V gene, CDR1 is MNHEY and CDR2 is SVGAGI. The CDR3 runs to 13 residues. CDR3 DNA sequence: TGTGCCAGCAGACAGGAAAGGGGTCGTGAAGCTTTCTTT. Translated, it gives CASRQERGREAFF.

This chain joins TRBV4-2 and TRBJ2-1, with D perhaps matching TRBD2 (5 bases). The CDR3 loop spans 13 amino acids. From germline, CDR1 is LGHNA and CDR2 YNFKEQ. The ends were cut back, 5 bases at V and 4 bases at J, with 9 bases in the middle. The CDR3 nucleotides read TGTGCCAGCAGCTTAGCGACTTACAATGAGCAGTTCTTC. It yields the protein CASSLATYNEQFF.

This clone appeared a single time. This chain uses TRBV5-1 with TRBJ2-2, with D unclear. V was trimmed by 0 bases and J by 0 bases, leaving 9 bases between them. Germline V gene lookup returns CDR1 SGHRS and CDR2 YFSETQ. The CDR3 is 16 residues long. CDR3 nucleotides: TGCGCCAGCAGCTTGGCCTTACGGACGAACACCGGGGAGCTGTTTTTT. Translation gives CASSLALRTNTGELFF.